The present entry profiles one T cell receptor beta chain with its context. Trimming at V came to 1 base and at J to 6 bases, leaving 0 bases not matched to a gene. The CDR3 spans 13 residues. CDR1 and CDR2 from the germline V gene are SGHTA and FQGNSA. The data were taken from a study of low-dose radiotherapy and immunotherapy resistance in tumors. Study-level background: Doses delivered to Cohort 2 were 1 Gy per fraction every two weeks, amounting to 13 Gy over 26 weeks.

Time point described: before trial treatment. Ipilimumab, nivolumab, aspirin, low-dose cyclophosphamide and low-dose radiotherapy were administered to donors. Alpha- and beta-chain coverage of first-strand cDNA came from TRAV- and TRBV-specific primers. The PCR that amplified TCRs ran for approximately 18 cycles, relying on a constant-region primer and a V-primer adapter. The isolated mRNA underwent amplification through in vitro transcription. One entry per CDR3 protein results from TCRdb running MiXCR on the reads. Among under 90,000 distinct CDR3 sequences listed, roughly a sixth were seen once. This receptor was taken from a male donor with prostate cancer. The rearrangement joins TRBV7-2 to TRBJ2-7, with 10 bases aligning to TRBD2. The sample here was PBMCs, taken before treatment. CDR3 nucleotide sequence: TGTGCCAGCAGCTTAGTAGCGGGGGGCGAGCAGTACTTC. Residues: CASSLVAGGEQYF. The complete variable domain, with remaining parts taken from reference TRBV7-2 and TRBJ2-7, reads GAGVSQSPSNKVTEKGKDVELRCDPISGHTALYWYRQSLGQGLEFLIYFQGNSAPDKSGLPSDRFSAERTGGSVSTLTIQRTQQEDSAVYLCASSLVAGGEQYFGPGTRLTVT.